The sequence of this T cell receptor (beta chain) was determined in a study of shared clonotypes between healthy human individuals. Trimming removed 0 bases at V and 9 bases at J, with 12 bases between. The CDR3 contains 14 residues. The germline gives CDR1 MNHEY, CDR2 SVGAGI. Study-level results: All-four-donor shared clonotypes had higher generation probabilities than non-shared clonotypes did. It was only blood that was sampled, and tissue repertoires likely differ.

Sequencing used immunoSEQ multiplex PCR; TCRdb keeps in-frame clones, though not all of them. Here the sample spans more than 550,000 clones, roughly 88% being singletons. As for this clone: As yet, its antigen is unknown.

This clonotype was sampled from a man aged 18 to 29 in good health. Some clones in this sample may be carry-over from other donors' samples. This rearrangement joins TRBV6-5 to TRBJ2-1, with D possibly matching TRBD1 (6 bases). Sequenced: memory CD8+ T cells from PBMCs. Subset defined: CD45RO+ cells pooled with CCR7-negative TemRA cells. This CDR3 is CASSYSKGDLEQFF. The CDR3 region has the DNA TGTGCCAGCAGTTACTCGAAGGGGGACCTTGAGCAGTTCTTC.